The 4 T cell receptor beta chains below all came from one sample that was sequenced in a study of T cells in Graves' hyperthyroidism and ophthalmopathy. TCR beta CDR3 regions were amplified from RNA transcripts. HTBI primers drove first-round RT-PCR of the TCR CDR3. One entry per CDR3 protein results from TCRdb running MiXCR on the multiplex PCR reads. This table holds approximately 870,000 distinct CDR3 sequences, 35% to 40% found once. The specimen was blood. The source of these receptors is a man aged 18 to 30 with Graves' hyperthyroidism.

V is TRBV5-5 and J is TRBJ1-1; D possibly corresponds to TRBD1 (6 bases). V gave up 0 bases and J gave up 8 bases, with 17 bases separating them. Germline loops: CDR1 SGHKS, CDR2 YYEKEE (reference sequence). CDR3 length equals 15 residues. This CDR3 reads CASSLASGASFEAFF. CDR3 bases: TGTGCCAGCAGCTTGGCGTCGGGGGCGAGCTTCGAAGCTTTCTTT.

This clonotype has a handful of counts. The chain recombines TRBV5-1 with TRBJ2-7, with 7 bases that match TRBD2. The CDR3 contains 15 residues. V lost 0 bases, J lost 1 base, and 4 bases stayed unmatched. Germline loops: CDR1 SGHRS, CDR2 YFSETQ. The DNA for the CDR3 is TGCGCCAGCAGCTTGGCCGGGAGGAGGTCCTACGAGCAGTACTTC. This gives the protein CASSLAGRRSYEQYF.

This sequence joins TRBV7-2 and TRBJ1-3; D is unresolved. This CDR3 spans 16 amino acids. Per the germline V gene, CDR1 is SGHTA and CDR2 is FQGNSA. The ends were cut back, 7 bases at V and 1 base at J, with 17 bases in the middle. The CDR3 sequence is CASTTSSGSSGNTIYF. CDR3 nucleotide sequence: TGTGCCAGCACCACTTCCAGTGGTTCATCTGGAAACACCATATATTTT.

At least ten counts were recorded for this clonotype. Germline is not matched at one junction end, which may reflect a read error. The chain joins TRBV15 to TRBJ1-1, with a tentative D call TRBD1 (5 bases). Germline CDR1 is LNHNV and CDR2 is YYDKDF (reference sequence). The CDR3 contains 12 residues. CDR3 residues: CATSSRAGDPIF. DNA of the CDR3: TGTGCCACCAGCTCCCGAGCGGGGGACCCAATCTTT.